Listed here are 21 T cell receptor beta chains from one sample, sequenced in a study of cytomegalovirus exposure and HLA in healthy donors. Generated by immunoSEQ multiplex PCR, the TCRdb table keeps only in-frame clones and is missing some. The sample comprises some 140,000 clones, about 86% of which are singletons, and approximately 20% rests with the top ten. The sequenced sample was PBMCs. These receptors were obtained from a man between 18 and 29 years old in good health and CMV-seropositive.

The chain uses TRBV2 and TRBJ2-7; a possible D gene is TRBD2 (5 bases). Germline CDR1 SNHLY, CDR2 FYNNEI. Trimming removed 3 bases at V and 0 bases at J, with 18 bases between. The CDR3 runs to 17 residues. CDR3: CASSDMLRRRSSYEQYF. The CDR3 DNA follows: TGTGCCAGCAGTGATATGTTACGCAGGAGGAGCTCCTACGAGCAGTACTTC.

The chain carries TRBV7-2 and TRBJ1-5; D unclear. Germline CDR1 SGHTA, CDR2 FQGNSA. CDR3 length equals 13 residues. V was clipped by 4 bases and J by 5 bases, with 9 bases between them. CDR3: CASSWRGDQPQHF. CDR3 in DNA: TGTGCCAGCAGCTGGAGAGGAGATCAGCCCCAGCATTTT.

V and J are TRBV11-2 and TRBJ1-1, with TRBD1 matching 9 bases. The CDR3 contains 15 residues. CDR1 and CDR2 from the germline V gene are SGHAT and FQNNGV. Germline trimming cut 2 bases from V and 4 bases from J; bases unmatched to any gene: 5. The CDR3 loop is CASSLKRDRVTEAFF. The CDR3 bases are TGTGCCAGCAGCTTAAAGAGGGACAGGGTCACTGAAGCTTTCTTT.

V and J are TRBV6-5 and TRBJ2-1; 11 bases map to TRBD2. There are 15 residues in the CDR3. Losses at the gene ends were 2 bases for V and 9 bases for J; bases not matched to a gene: 6. From germline, CDR1 is MNHEY and CDR2 SVGAGI. Written as DNA, the CDR3 is TGTGCCAGCAGTTACCTTAGCGGGGGGGCCGGTGAGCAGTTCTTC. The encoded protein is CASSYLSGGAGEQFF.

This chain joins TRBV4-3 and TRBJ2-5, with D possibly TRBD1 on 5 matching bases. Germline V gives CDR1 LGHNA, CDR2 YSLEER. V dropped 0 bases and J dropped 3 bases, with 5 bases sitting between them. This CDR3 comprises 13 residues. The CDR3 spells CASSQDREETQYF. As DNA, the CDR3 is TGCGCCAGCAGCCAAGACAGGGAAGAGACCCAGTACTTC.

As for this clone: A much larger clone differs by one base, so this may be a read error. The chain uses TRBV5-4 and TRBJ1-2; 7 bases map to TRBD1. This CDR3 comprises 13 residues. Looked up from germline, CDR1 is SGHNT and CDR2 is YYREEE (reference sequence). Unmatched junction bases numbered 0, after V lost 0 bases and J lost 4 bases. CDR3 amino acids: CASSLEGAYGYTF. The CDR3 DNA sequence: TGTGCCAGCAGCTTGGAGGGGGCCTATGGCTACACCTTC.

This sequence joins TRBV4-3 and TRBJ2-7, with 7 bases that match TRBD1. The CDR3 consists of 16 residues. Germline V gene lookup returns CDR1 LGHNA and CDR2 YSLEER. The J segment lost 3 bases and the V segment lost 0 bases, leaving 8 bases of the junction unmatched. The CDR3 protein is CASSQDGTDFFYEQYF. The CDR3 nucleotides read TGCGCCAGCAGCCAAGATGGGACAGATTTTTTCTACGAGCAGTACTTC.

The chain links TRBV6-5 to TRBJ1-1, with TRBD1 as a possible D gene (5 bases). The CDR3 is made up of 16 amino acids. Germline CDR1 reads MNHEY; CDR2 reads SVGAGI. Trimming shortened V by 0 bases and J by 1 base, and 12 bases separated the two germline ends. In DNA, the CDR3 is TGTGCCAGCAGTTACTCGAGGTCAGGGAAGAACACTGAAGCTTTCTTT. Translating gives CASSYSRSGKNTEAFF.

This clone is a singleton in its sample. This chain joins TRBV7-8 and TRBJ1-1; 11 nucleotides align to TRBD1. The CDR3 loop spans 16 amino acids. Unmatched junction bases numbered 5, after V lost 4 bases and J lost 1 base. Germline loops: CDR1 SGHVS, CDR2 FQNEAQ. CDR3 loop: CASSSWTGGRNTEAFF. The CDR3, as DNA: TGTGCCAGCAGCTCATGGACAGGGGGCAGGAACACTGAAGCTTTCTTT.

This clone showed up just once. The CDR3 DNA reads as TGCGCCAGCAGCCCGGATGGAGCAGAGACCCAGTACTTC. It specifies CASSPDGAETQYF. The V and J genes are TRBV5-1 and TRBJ2-5; D is ambiguous. The V end lost 4 bases, the J end lost 4 bases, and 11 bases lay between the germline ends. Germline V gene data show CDR1 as SGHRS and CDR2 as YFSETQ. This CDR3 has 13 residues.

The rearrangement links TRBV4-3 to TRBJ2-7; the D gene is possibly TRBD2 (6 bases). Germline V gene sequence: CDR1 LGHNA, CDR2 YSLEER. V was pared by 4 bases and J by 1 base, with 14 bases between. The CDR3 is 15 residues long. The CDR3 is CASSLWRGQSYEQYF. The CDR3 DNA follows: TGCGCCAGCAGCCTTTGGAGGGGCCAATCCTACGAGCAGTACTTC.

The chain couples TRBV12-5 to TRBJ2-7, with a tentative D call TRBD1 (6 bases). CDR1 is LGHNT, CDR2 FRNRAP, per germline. V lost 2 bases and J 5 bases, leaving 22 bases between the germline ends. The CDR3 runs to 17 residues. CDR3 nucleotide sequence: TGTGCTAGTGGTTTGCTCCAGAAGGACAGTTCAGGCCACGAGCAGTACTTC. This encodes CASGLLQKDSSGHEQYF.

This clone was seen more than once but under ten times. Distinct nucleotide sequences in the sample also encode this CDR3. The V call is TRBV6-5, the J call TRBJ1-6; TRBD1 aligns across 10 bases. Trimming cost V 0 bases and J 7 bases; bases outside gene matches: 0. Per the germline V gene, CDR1 is MNHEY and CDR2 is SVGAGI. This CDR3 region has 15 residues. CDR3 amino acids: CASSYSGQGNSPLHF. Written as DNA, the CDR3 is TGTGCCAGCAGTTACTCGGGACAGGGGAATTCACCCCTCCACTTT.

V is TRBV18 and J is TRBJ1-2; D unclear. The V gene's germline CDR1 is KGHSH and CDR2 LQKENI. The V end was cut by 3 bases, the J end by 6 bases, with 14 bases between. There are 14 residues in the CDR3. The CDR3 loop is CASSPGGRINGYTF. In nucleotides, the CDR3 is TGTGCCAGCTCACCCGGAGGACGGATTAATGGCTACACCTTC.

In its sample, this clone was seen a few times. This chain links TRBV9 with TRBJ2-5; a possible D gene is TRBD2 (5 bases). V was shortened by 0 bases and J by 5 bases, with 17 bases between the two germline ends. This CDR3 has 16 residues. Germline V lookup: CDR1 SGDLS, CDR2 YYNGEE. CDR3 region: CASSVAFGQRGETQYF. The CDR3 nucleotides are TGTGCCAGCAGCGTAGCTTTCGGGCAACGAGGGGAGACCCAGTACTTC.

The J gene is TRBJ2-2, the V gene TRBV27, with 11 bases identical to TRBD2. The V gene's germline CDR1 is MNHEY and CDR2 SMNVEV (reference sequence). Losses at the gene ends were 2 bases for V and 0 bases for J; bases not matched to a gene: 8. This CDR3 is 19 amino acids long. CDR3 in DNA: TGTGCCAGCAGTTTAGTCCTAGCGGGGGGCCCTACGAACACCGGGGAGCTGTTTTTT. Its translation: CASSLVLAGGPTNTGELFF.

J is TRBJ1-6 and V is TRBV7-6; D possibly corresponds to TRBD1 (6 bases). This CDR3 region has 16 residues. The V end was cut by 3 bases, the J end by 7 bases, with 16 bases between. Per germline, CDR1 SGHVS and CDR2 FNYEAQ. CDR3 protein: CASSLSRGQQNSPLHF. The CDR3 region has the DNA TGTGCCAGCAGCTTGAGTCGCGGACAGCAAAATTCACCCCTCCACTTT. Full variable domain (remainder filled in from reference TRBV7-6 and TRBJ1-6): GAGVSQSPRYKVTKRGQDVALRCDPISGHVSLYWYRQALGQGPEFLTYFNYEAQQDKSGLPNDRFSAERPEGSISTLTIQRTEQRDSAMYRCASSLSRGQQNSPLHFGNGTRLTVT.

V is TRBV7-2 and J is TRBJ1-3, with D unresolved. The V gene's germline CDR1 is SGHTA and CDR2 FQGNSA. The V and J ends lost 5 bases and 0 bases respectively, with 8 bases between them. This CDR3 region has 14 residues. As DNA, the CDR3 is TGTGCCAGCAGCCCCAGGTACTCTGGAAACACCATATATTTT. It encodes CASSPRYSGNTIYF.

This sequence joins TRBV9 and TRBJ2-4, with TRBD2 matching over 9 bases. Germline-derived CDR1 and CDR2 are SGDLS and YYNGEE. The CDR3 totals 16 residues. J was trimmed by 0 bases and V by 3 bases; bases with no gene match: 4. CDR3 DNA: TGTGCCAGCAGCGCTGCACTAGCGGGAGCCAAAAACATTCAGTACTTC. This sequence encodes CASSAALAGAKNIQYF.

The chain links TRBV7-3 to TRBJ2-1; 10 bases align to TRBD1. CDR3 length: 15 residues. Germline-derived CDR1 and CDR2 are SGHTA and FQGTGA. V was pared by 4 bases and J by 4 bases, with 4 bases of the junction left unmatched. The CDR3 sequence is CASSSRDRGYNEQFF. In DNA, the CDR3 is TGTGCCAGCAGCTCCAGGGACAGGGGATACAATGAGCAGTTCTTC.

This chain links TRBV19 with TRBJ1-2; D is undetermined. The CDR3 length is 13 residues. V lost 2 bases to trimming and J lost 8 bases, with 12 bases between them. Germline V gives CDR1 LNHDA, CDR2 SQIVND (reference sequence). CDR3 amino acids: CASSIIVDRGYTF. Written as DNA, the CDR3 is TGTGCCAGTAGTATAATAGTCGATCGCGGCTACACCTTC.